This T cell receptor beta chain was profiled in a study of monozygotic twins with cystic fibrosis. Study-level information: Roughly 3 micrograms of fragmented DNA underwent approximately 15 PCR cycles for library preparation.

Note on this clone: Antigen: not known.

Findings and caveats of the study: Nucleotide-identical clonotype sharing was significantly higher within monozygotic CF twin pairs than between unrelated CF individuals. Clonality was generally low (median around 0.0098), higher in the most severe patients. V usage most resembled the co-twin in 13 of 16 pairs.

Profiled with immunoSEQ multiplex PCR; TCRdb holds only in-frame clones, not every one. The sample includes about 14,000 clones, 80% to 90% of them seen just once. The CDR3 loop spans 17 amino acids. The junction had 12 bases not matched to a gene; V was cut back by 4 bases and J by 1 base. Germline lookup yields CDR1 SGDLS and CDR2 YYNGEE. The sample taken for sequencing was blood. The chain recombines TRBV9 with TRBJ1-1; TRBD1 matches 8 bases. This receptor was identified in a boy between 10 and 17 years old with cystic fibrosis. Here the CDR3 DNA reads TGTGCCAGCAGCACGTCACAGGGGGACCTTTGGAACACTGAAGCTTTCTTT. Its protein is CASSTSQGDLWNTEAFF. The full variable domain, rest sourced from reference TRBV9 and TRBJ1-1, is DSGVTQTPKHLITATGQRVTLRCSPRSGDLSVYWYQQSLDQGLQFLIQYYNGEERAKGNILERFSAQQFPDLHSELNLSSLELGDSALYFCASSTSQGDLWNTEAFFGQGTRLTVV.